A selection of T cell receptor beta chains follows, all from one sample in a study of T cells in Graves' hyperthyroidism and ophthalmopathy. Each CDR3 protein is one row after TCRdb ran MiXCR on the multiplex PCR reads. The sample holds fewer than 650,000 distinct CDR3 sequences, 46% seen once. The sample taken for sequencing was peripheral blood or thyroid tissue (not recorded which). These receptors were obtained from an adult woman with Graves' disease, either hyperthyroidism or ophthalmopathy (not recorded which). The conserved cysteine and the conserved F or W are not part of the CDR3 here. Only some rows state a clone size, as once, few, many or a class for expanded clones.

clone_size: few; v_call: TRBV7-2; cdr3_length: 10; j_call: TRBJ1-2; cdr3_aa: ASSLSSHGYT
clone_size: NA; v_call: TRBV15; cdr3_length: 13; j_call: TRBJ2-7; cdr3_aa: ATSRGERGAYEQY
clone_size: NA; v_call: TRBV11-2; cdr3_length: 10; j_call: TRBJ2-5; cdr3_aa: ASDGVVETQY
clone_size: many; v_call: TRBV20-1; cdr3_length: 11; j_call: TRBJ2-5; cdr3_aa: SATRTVQETQY
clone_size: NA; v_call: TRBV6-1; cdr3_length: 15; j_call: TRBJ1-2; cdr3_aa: ASRGPSSSLFLYGYT
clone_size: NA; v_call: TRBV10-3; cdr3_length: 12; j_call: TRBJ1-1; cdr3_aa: PIGMDRELTEAF
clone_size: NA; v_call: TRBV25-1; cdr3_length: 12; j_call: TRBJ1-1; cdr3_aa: ASSRQAQNTEAF
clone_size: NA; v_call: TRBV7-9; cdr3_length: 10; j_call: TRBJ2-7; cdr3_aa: ASSLRFDEQY
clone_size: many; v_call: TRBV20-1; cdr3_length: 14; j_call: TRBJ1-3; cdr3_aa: SARDGQGGSGNTIY
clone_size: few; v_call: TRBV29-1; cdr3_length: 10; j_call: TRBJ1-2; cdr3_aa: SAQGTGSGYT
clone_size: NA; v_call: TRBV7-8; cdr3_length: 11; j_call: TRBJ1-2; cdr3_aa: ASNPGSGYGYT
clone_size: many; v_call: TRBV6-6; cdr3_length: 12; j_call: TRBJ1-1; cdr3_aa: ASSYGRTNTEAF
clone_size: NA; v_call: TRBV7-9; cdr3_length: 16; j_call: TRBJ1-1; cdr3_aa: ASSPFTAYGESRTEAF
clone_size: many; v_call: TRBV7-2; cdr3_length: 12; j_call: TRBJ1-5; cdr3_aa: ASSLVGSNQPQH
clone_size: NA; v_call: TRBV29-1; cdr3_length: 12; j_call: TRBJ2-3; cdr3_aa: SVELARDTDTQY
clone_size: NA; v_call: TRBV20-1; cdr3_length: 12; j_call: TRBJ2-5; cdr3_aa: SAHTVLGWETQY
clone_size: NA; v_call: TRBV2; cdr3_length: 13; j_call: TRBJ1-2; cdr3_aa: ASSESQASNYGYT
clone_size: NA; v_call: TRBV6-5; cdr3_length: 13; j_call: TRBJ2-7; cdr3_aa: ASSYSRDRNYEQY
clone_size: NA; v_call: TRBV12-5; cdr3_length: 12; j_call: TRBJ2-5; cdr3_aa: ASGFTTGGETQY
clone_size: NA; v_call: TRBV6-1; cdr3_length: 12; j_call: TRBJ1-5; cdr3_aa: ASSAGNLNQPQH
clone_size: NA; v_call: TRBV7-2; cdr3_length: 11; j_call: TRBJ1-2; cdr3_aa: ASGRTRGYGYT
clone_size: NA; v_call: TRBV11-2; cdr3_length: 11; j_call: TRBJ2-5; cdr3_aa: ASLGGQQETQY
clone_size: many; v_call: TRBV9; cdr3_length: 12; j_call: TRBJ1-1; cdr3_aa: ASSVGPVGTEAF
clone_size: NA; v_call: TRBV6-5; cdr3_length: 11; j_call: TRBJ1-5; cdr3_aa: ASSYGLVGPQH
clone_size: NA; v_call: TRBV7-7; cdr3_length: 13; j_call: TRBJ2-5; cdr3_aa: ASSLEGTGTKTQY
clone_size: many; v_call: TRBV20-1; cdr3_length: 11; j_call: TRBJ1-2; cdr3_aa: SAEDRGRSGYT